This T cell receptor (beta chain) was documented in a study of shared T cell receptors in the human thymus. Libraries were prepared by immunoSEQ multiplex PCR; TCRdb keeps only in-frame clonotypes and omits some of them. The sample carries more than 300,000 clones, about 95% recorded once. This CDR3 region has 17 residues. J lost 3 bases, V lost 2 bases, and 10 bases had no gene match. Germline V lookup: CDR1 SGHAT, CDR2 FQNNGV. This receptor was identified in a human donor. The sequencing input was thymocytes. This chain joins TRBV11-2 and TRBJ2-7; 10 positions agree with TRBD2. CDR3 coding DNA: TGTGCCAGCAGCTTAAGGCTAGCGGGGGATTTAATCTACGAGCAGTACTTC. It specifies CASSLRLAGDLIYEQYF.